This T cell receptor (beta chain) originates from a study of tumor-infiltrating lymphocytes in primary liver carcinoma. Study results and limitations: For tumor-adjacent and tumor-blood pairs, overlap was less than that seen for tumor region pairs. Only around 8-25% of top clones occurred in all five tumor regions.

TCR beta cDNA was prepared out of 500 ng total RNA by means of a constant-region primer. Libraries covering TCR beta were generated through three nested multiplex PCR rounds (using a slightly modified ARM-PCR). It was with TRBV1-TRBV30 forward primers and a C-beta reverse primer that the first two PCR rounds were run, at about 9 cycles each. TCRdb processed the multiplex PCR reads anew with MiXCR; each CDR3 protein has one entry. This sample yields more than 55,000 distinct CDR3 sequences, of which 55% to 75% are seen a single time; around 57% belongs to the top ten. Co-extraction yielded RNA and DNA from approximately 20-30 mg of unsorted bulk tissue. Germline loops: CDR1 SGHAT, CDR2 FQNNGV. The CDR3 is 14 amino acids. Regarding this clonotype: The target antigen is unknown. A read error may account for a junction end that differs from germline.

V gene TRBV11-2 combines with J gene TRBJ2-7; 8 bases agree with TRBD2. Sample: liver tumor tissue from sampling region 2. Subset reported: tumor region T2, inferior pole. This clonotype originated in a man aged 40-49 years with primary liver carcinoma and hepatitis B virus infection. The CDR3 region is CACNRSGNRYEQYF. The CDR3 DNA reads as TGTGCCTGCAACCGTAGCGGGAACCGCTACGAGCAATACTTC.